One and the same sample provided the 25 T cell receptor beta chains below, sequenced in a study of early T cells in non-severe SARS-CoV-2 infection. One entry per CDR3 protein, called by TCRdb with MiXCR from the 5' RACE reads. The table includes about 59,000 distinct CDR3 sequences, 13% detected once. The starting material was whole blood, obtained at baseline. Every receptor here comes from an adult who was a healthcare worker with PCR-confirmed SARS-CoV-2 infection or an uninfected control (not recorded which).

This chain links TRBV7-9 with TRBJ1-1; D is undetermined. The germline V gene encodes CDR1 SEHNR and CDR2 FQNEAQ (reference sequence). This CDR3 is built from 14 residues. Trimming shortened V by 1 base and J by 0 bases, and 6 bases separated the two germline ends. CDR3 bases: TGTGCCAGCAGCTTAGAGGCTGTGAACACTGAAGCTTTCTTT. It encodes CASSLEAVNTEAFF. Supplemented by reference TRBV7-9 and TRBJ1-1, the full variable domain reads DTGVSQNPRHKITKRGQNVTFRCDPISEHNRLYWYRQTLGQGPEFLTYFQNEAQLEKSRLLSDRFSAERPKGSFSTLEIQRTEQGDSAMYLCASSLEAVNTEAFFGQGTRLTVV.

This clonotype was counted between two and nine times. The chain joins TRBV7-9 to TRBJ1-2, with D maybe TRBD1 (5 bases). Trimming stripped 0 bases from V and 4 bases from J, with 12 bases between. The CDR3 covers 15 residues. Looked up from germline, CDR1 is SEHNR and CDR2 is FQNEAQ (reference sequence). As DNA, the CDR3 is TGTGCCAGCAGCTTAGCGCAGACAGCATCCTATGGCTACACCTTC. Its protein is CASSLAQTASYGYTF.

This clonotype was counted many times. The J gene is TRBJ2-1, the V gene TRBV7-2; TRBD1 agrees at 10 bases. Germline CDR1 is SGHTA and CDR2 is FQGNSA. V lost 2 bases to trimming and J lost 1 base; unmatched junction nucleotides: 2. The CDR3 extends over 16 amino acids. Here the CDR3 reads CASSLRDRGSYNEQFF. The CDR3 DNA follows: TGTGCCAGCAGCTTAAGGGACAGGGGATCCTACAATGAGCAGTTCTTC.

Ten or more counts support this clonotype. The gene calls are TRBV30 and TRBJ2-2; 11 bases align to TRBD1. The CDR3 covers 15 residues. CDR1 and CDR2 from the germline V gene are GTSNPN and SVGIG (reference sequence). Trimming at V came to 2 bases and at J to 6 bases, leaving 5 bases not matched to a gene. CDR3 sequence (DNA): TGTGCCTGGAGTCGTCCGGGACAGGGGGCCGGGGAGCTGTTTTTT. It is translated as CAWSRPGQGAGELFF. The variable domain in full, with the rest retrieved from reference TRBV30 and TRBJ2-2, is SQTIHQWPATLVQPVGSPLSLECTVEGTSNPNLYWYRQAAGRGLQLLFYSVGIGQISSEVPQNLSASRPQDRQFILSSKKLLLSDSGFYLCAWSRPGQGAGELFFGEGSRLTVL.

V gene TRBV18 combines with J gene TRBJ2-2; 9 bases agree with TRBD2. This CDR3 comprises 21 residues. V shed 3 bases, J shed 3 bases, and the junction held 20 bases outside the gene matches. The germline gives CDR1 KGHSH, CDR2 LQKENI. Here the CDR3 reads CASSPTKRVDRREGHTGELFF. Here the CDR3 DNA reads TGTGCCAGCTCACCGACCAAAAGGGTTGACCGGCGGGAGGGCCACACCGGGGAGCTGTTTTTT.

CDR3 sequence: CASSVAASTGETQYF. CDR3 in DNA: TGTGCCAGCAGCGTAGCGGCCTCAACGGGAGAGACCCAGTACTTC. V is TRBV9 and J is TRBJ2-5; unclear D gene. CDR1 is SGDLS, CDR2 YYNGEE, per germline. Trimming shortened V by 0 bases and J by 4 bases, and 13 bases separated the two germline ends. The CDR3 sequence is 15 residues long.

The V and J genes are TRBV7-9 and TRBJ2-7, with a weak D call TRBD2 (5 bases). There are 15 residues in the CDR3. From germline, CDR1 is SEHNR and CDR2 FQNEAQ (reference sequence). V was trimmed by 1 base and J by 7 bases, leaving 17 bases between them. The CDR3 DNA reads as TGTGCCAGCAGCTTAGGGGTCGATCGCACGGGGGAGCAGTACTTC. It codes for CASSLGVDRTGEQYF.

This clonotype has a count of ten or more. V and J are TRBV4-3 and TRBJ1-2; perhaps TRBD1 as D (5 bases). The germline V and J ends were trimmed by 1 base and 4 bases, with 16 bases remaining between them. The V gene's germline CDR1 is LGHNA and CDR2 YSLEER. The CDR3 is 16 residues long. As DNA, the CDR3 is TGCGCCAGCAGCCAAGTGAGCAGGGCGTCTCGCTATGGCTACACCTTC. It is translated as CASSQVSRASRYGYTF.

This chain uses TRBV18 with TRBJ2-2, with 7 bases lining up with TRBD1. The CDR3 spans 17 residues. CDR1 and CDR2 from the germline V gene are KGHSH and LQKENI. The junction had 8 bases not matched to a gene; V was cut back by 2 bases and J by 2 bases. The CDR3 DNA reads TGTGCCAGCTCACCAAGACCGGGACAGCTTAACACCGGGGAGCTGTTTTTT. Residues: CASSPRPGQLNTGELFF.

This rearrangement joins TRBV24-1 to TRBJ2-6, with D tentatively TRBD2 (5 bases). The CDR3 is 16 amino acids. Germline V CDR1 and CDR2: KGHDR, SFDVKD. The V end was cut by 5 bases, the J end by 4 bases, with 14 bases between. CDR3 nucleotide sequence: TGTGCCACCAGTGCGCCGAGAGGGAGAGGGGCCAACGTCCTGACTTTC. This sequence encodes CATSAPRGRGANVLTF.

The chain employs TRBV5-6 and TRBJ2-1; TRBD2 agrees at 7 bases. CDR1 and CDR2 from the germline V gene are SGHDT and YYEEEE. The junction had 5 bases not matched to a gene; V was cut back by 4 bases and J by 7 bases. This CDR3 is 13 amino acids long. CDR3 in amino acids: CASSPGTTNEQFF. The CDR3 DNA follows: TGTGCCAGCAGCCCGGGGACTACAAATGAGCAGTTCTTC.

This chain links TRBV2 with TRBJ2-6; TRBD2 is a possible D gene (5 bases). The ends were cut back, 7 bases at V and 0 bases at J, with 16 bases in the middle. This CDR3 contains 17 residues. Germline lookup yields CDR1 SNHLY and CDR2 FYNNEI. The CDR3, as DNA: TGTGCCAGCACTCGGGTCCCGAGGGCCTCTGGGGCCAACGTCCTGACTTTC. Protein sequence: CASTRVPRASGANVLTF. The entire variable domain, with the rest obtained from reference TRBV2 and TRBJ2-6, is as follows: EPEVTQTPSHQVTQMGQEVILRCVPISNHLYFYWYRQILGQKVEFLVSFYNNEISEKSEIFDDQFSVERPDGSNFTLKIRSTKLEDSAMYFCASTRVPRASGANVLTFGAGSRLTVL.

This clonotype was recorded at least ten times. The chain employs TRBV14 and TRBJ1-2, with a tentative D call TRBD1 (6 bases). This CDR3 is built from 14 residues. Trimming took off 4 bases at V and 0 bases at J, with 9 bases between the two ends. Germline V gives CDR1 SGHDN, CDR2 FVKESK. The CDR3, as DNA: TGTGCCAGCAGCCGGGACACCACTAACTATGGCTACACCTTC. Translated: CASSRDTTNYGYTF. The variable domain in full, completed from reference TRBV14 and TRBJ1-2, reads EAGVTQFPSHSVIEKGQTVTLRCDPISGHDNLYWYRRVMGKEIKFLLHFVKESKQDESGMPNNRFLAERTGGTYSTLKVQPAELEDSGVYFCASSRDTTNYGYTFGSGTRLTVV.

The V gene is TRBV24-1, the J gene TRBJ2-3, with D tentatively TRBD1 (7 bases). CDR1 KGHDR and CDR2 SFDVKD come from the germline V gene. The CDR3 contains 16 residues. Trimming left V 9 bases short and J 2 bases short, with 20 bases between. This CDR3 reads CATATAQGGPTDTQYF. CDR3 nucleotide sequence: TGTGCCACCGCAACGGCGCAGGGGGGACCCACAGATACGCAGTATTTT.

At least ten counts were recorded for this clonotype. The chain recombines TRBV18 with TRBJ1-2; D is uncertain. This CDR3 has 12 amino acids. V was shortened by 1 base and J by 6 bases, with 6 bases between the two germline ends. Germline V gene lookup returns CDR1 KGHSH and CDR2 LQKENI. The CDR3: CASSPQGNGYTF. The CDR3 DNA reads as TGTGCCAGCTCACCACAGGGCAATGGCTACACCTTC. Complete variable domain (other parts from reference TRBV18 and TRBJ1-2): NAGVMQNPRHLVRRRGQEARLRCSPMKGHSHVYWYRQLPEEGLKFMVYLQKENIIDESGMPKERFSAEFPKEGPSILRIQQVVRGDSAAYFCASSPQGNGYTFGSGTRLTVV.

The chain is built from TRBV7-6 and TRBJ2-3; 9 bases map to TRBD1. The CDR3 has 19 residues. Germline V gene lookup returns CDR1 SGHVS and CDR2 FNYEAQ. V trimming: 2 bases; J trimming: 1 base; junction bases outside the gene matches: 13. CDR3 in amino acids: CASSLTFWSGTGRTDTQYF. The CDR3 bases are TGTGCCAGCAGCTTAACATTCTGGTCCGGGACAGGGCGCACAGATACGCAGTATTTT.

The genes are TRBV5-1 and TRBJ1-6; D is uncertain. The germline V gene encodes CDR1 SGHRS and CDR2 YFSETQ. The V end was cut by 4 bases, the J end by 5 bases, with 10 bases between. The CDR3 loop spans 14 amino acids. CDR3 sequence (DNA): TGCGCCAGCAGCCCCGACATAAATAATTCACCCCTCCACTTT. It codes for CASSPDINNSPLHF. Filled out from reference TRBV5-1 and TRBJ1-6, the complete variable domain reads KAGVTQTPRYLIKTRGQQVTLSCSPISGHRSVSWYQQTPGQGLQFLFEYFSETQRNKGNFPGRFSGRQFSNSRSEMNVSTLELGDSALYLCASSPDINNSPLHFGNGTRLTVT.

This rearrangement joins TRBV5-1 to TRBJ2-7, with TRBD2 matching over 8 bases. V shed 4 bases and J 2 bases; nucleotides not matched to a gene: 8. The CDR3 length is 15 residues. Germline CDR1 is SGHRS and CDR2 is YFSETQ. The CDR3 region has the DNA TGCGCCAGCAGCCCCGTGGGGCGGGGGGCCTACGAGCAGTACTTC. Amino acid sequence: CASSPVGRGAYEQYF.

The rearrangement links TRBV7-2 to TRBJ2-6, with TRBD1 identical over 8 bases. The CDR3 sequence is 17 residues long. J gave up 2 bases and V 6 bases, and 9 bases lay outside the gene matches. The germline V gene encodes CDR1 SGHTA and CDR2 FQGNSA. The CDR3 bases are TGTGCCAGCAGGACGACAGGGGTCCAGGCTGGGGCCAACGTCCTGACTTTC. Protein: CASRTTGVQAGANVLTF.

V gene TRBV7-6 combines with J gene TRBJ1-2; unclear D gene. The V gene lost 1 base and the J gene lost 7 bases, with 13 bases spanning the gap. CDR3 length: 14 residues. Germline V gene data show CDR1 as SGHVS and CDR2 as FNYEAQ. The DNA for the CDR3 is TGTGCCAGCAGCTTAGAACCTGGGGTTAGTGGCTACACCTTC. This sequence encodes CASSLEPGVSGYTF.

This chain uses TRBV4-1 with TRBJ2-2; tentative D call: TRBD1 (6 bases). V was pared by 3 bases and J by 0 bases, with 11 bases between. CDR1 is MGHRA, CDR2 YSYEKL, per germline. This CDR3 comprises 16 residues. For the CDR3, the DNA is TGCGCCAGCAGCCAGGTCACAGGGTCGAACACCGGGGAGCTGTTTTTT. Its translation is CASSQVTGSNTGELFF.

This clonotype was recorded a few times. J is TRBJ1-4 and V is TRBV10-3, with D unresolved. The CDR3 runs to 15 residues. Germline CDR1 reads ENHRY; CDR2 reads SYGVKD. The V and J ends lost 2 bases and 1 base respectively, with 8 bases between them. Here the CDR3 reads CAISEEGGTNEKLFF. The CDR3 region has the DNA TGTGCCATCAGTGAGGAGGGTGGAACTAATGAAAAACTGTTTTTT.

A few counts support this clonotype. The chain combines TRBV6-1 with TRBJ2-5; D unclear. Germline CDR1 and CDR2: MNHNS and SASEGT. CDR3 length: 14 residues. Trimming shortened V by 3 bases and J by 2 bases, and 10 bases separated the two germline ends. The CDR3 region has the DNA TGTGCCAGCAGTGAGATGTCGTTACAAGAGACCCAGTACTTC. Translating gives CASSEMSLQETQYF.

This rearrangement joins TRBV19 to TRBJ2-3, with D unresolved. Trimming removed 3 bases at V and 2 bases at J, with 6 bases between. Germline CDR1 and CDR2: LNHDA and SQIVND (reference sequence). This CDR3 has 13 amino acids. This chain's CDR3 is CASSIQATDTQYF. CDR3 in DNA: TGTGCCAGTAGTATTCAGGCCACAGATACGCAGTATTTT.

J is TRBJ2-3 and V is TRBV24-1, with 9 bases aligning to TRBD1. V shed 2 bases and J 6 bases; nucleotides not matched to a gene: 5. CDR1 is KGHDR, CDR2 SFDVKD, per germline. CDR3 length equals 15 residues. The chain's CDR3 is CATSDWTGAGDTQYF. CDR3 coding DNA: TGTGCCACCAGTGATTGGACAGGGGCGGGGGATACGCAGTATTTT.